A selection of T cell receptor beta chains follows, all from one sample in a study of T-cell memory formation after mild COVID-19. TCRdb passed the 5' RACE reads through MiXCR, listing each CDR3 protein once. The sample consists of some 290,000 distinct CDR3 sequences, 15% to 20% of them appearing once. Sequencing was done on a sample of PBMCs or a T cell subset sorted from them (not recorded which). These receptors were collected from a man aged 18 to 30 who had mild COVID-19 (a few samples of this study predate the infection). Cell type and time point are not known. Each CDR3 is given with its conserved first and last residue. The D gene is left open where the match is weak. The listing skips clone size in some rows; elsewhere it reads once, few, many or a size class.

V gene: TRBV20-1; clone size: NA; J gene: TRBJ2-3; D gene: TRBD2; CDR3 DNA: TGCAGTGCTAACCGGGGGGGCACAGATACGCAGTATTTT; CDR3 protein: CSANRGGTDTQYF
V gene: TRBV4-3; clone size: NA; J gene: TRBJ2-1; D gene: NA; CDR3 DNA: TGCGCCAGCAGCCAAGATTTGAGGATTTTCGGGAATGAGCAGTTCTTC; CDR3 protein: CASSQDLRIFGNEQFF
V gene: TRBV19; clone size: few; J gene: TRBJ1-3; D gene: NA; CDR3 DNA: TGTGCCAGTACTATGGGTGTAGCTTCTGGAAACACCATATATTTT; CDR3 protein: CASTMGVASGNTIYF
V gene: TRBV7-2; clone size: NA; J gene: TRBJ2-3; D gene: NA; CDR3 DNA: TGTGCCAGCAGCCCGACACAGGGTTCAGATACGCAGTATTTT; CDR3 protein: CASSPTQGSDTQYF
V gene: TRBV18; clone size: NA; J gene: TRBJ2-1; D gene: NA; CDR3 DNA: TGTGCCAGCTCACCCGACTTGAACAATGAGCAGTTCTTC; CDR3 protein: CASSPDLNNEQFF
V gene: TRBV4-1; clone size: few; J gene: TRBJ2-7; D gene: TRBD2; CDR3 DNA: TGCGCCAGCAGCCAAGGGGCCGGTAGTATCAGCGGGGAGTACTTC; CDR3 protein: CASSQGAGSISGEYF
V gene: TRBV7-6; clone size: few; J gene: TRBJ2-7; D gene: TRBD2; CDR3 DNA: TGTGCCAGCAGCCCCTGGACTAGCGGGGCACACGAGCAGTACTTC; CDR3 protein: CASSPWTSGAHEQYF
V gene: TRBV25-1; clone size: NA; J gene: TRBJ2-4; D gene: NA; CDR3 DNA: TGTGCCAGCAGTGAAGTTGGCACAGTCATTCAGTACTTC; CDR3 protein: CASSEVGTVIQYF
V gene: TRBV24-1; clone size: once; J gene: TRBJ2-5; D gene: NA; CDR3 DNA: TGTGCCACCAGTGAGTGGGAGACCCAGTACTTC; CDR3 protein: CATSEWETQYF
V gene: TRBV7-2; clone size: NA; J gene: TRBJ1-1; D gene: NA; CDR3 DNA: TGTGCCAGTAGAAATGGACCGAGCAACACTGAAGCTTTCTTT; CDR3 protein: CASRNGPSNTEAFF
V gene: TRBV7-2; clone size: many; J gene: TRBJ1-1; D gene: NA; CDR3 DNA: TGTGCCAGCAGCCTCACGGCGGCGGACACTGAAGCTTTCTTT; CDR3 protein: CASSLTAADTEAFF
V gene: TRBV6-5; clone size: NA; J gene: TRBJ1-5; D gene: NA; CDR3 DNA: TGTGCCAGCAGTTCCGGGCTTCAGCCCCAGCATTTT; CDR3 protein: CASSSGLQPQHF
V gene: TRBV4-2; clone size: NA; J gene: TRBJ1-5; D gene: NA; CDR3 DNA: TGTGCCAGCAGCCAAGATTTCGGGACACATTTCAATCAGCCCCAGCATTTT; CDR3 protein: CASSQDFGTHFNQPQHF
V gene: TRBV5-1; clone size: many; J gene: TRBJ2-7; D gene: NA; CDR3 DNA: TGCGCCAGTCAGCAGGGGTCAGGCCGATTCGCCTACGAGCAGTACTTC; CDR3 protein: CASQQGSGRFAYEQYF
V gene: TRBV18; clone size: few; J gene: TRBJ1-5; D gene: NA; CDR3 DNA: TGTGCCAGCTCACCGAGTCAGTCCAATCAGCCCCAGCATTTT; CDR3 protein: CASSPSQSNQPQHF
V gene: TRBV4-1; clone size: NA; J gene: TRBJ2-1; D gene: TRBD2; CDR3 DNA: TGCGCCAGCAGCCAGGGTCCGGGACTAGCGGTAATTGAGCAGTTCTTC; CDR3 protein: CASSQGPGLAVIEQFF
V gene: TRBV4-2; clone size: few; J gene: TRBJ2-2; D gene: NA; CDR3 DNA: TGTGCCAGCAGCCAAGCGACCGCTACTATAAACACCGGGGAGCTGTTTTTT; CDR3 protein: CASSQATATINTGELFF
V gene: TRBV15; clone size: few; J gene: TRBJ2-2; D gene: TRBD1; CDR3 DNA: TGTGCCACCAGCAGACATGGACAGGGTGCCGGGGAGCTGTTTTTT; CDR3 protein: CATSRHGQGAGELFF
V gene: TRBV7-9; clone size: few; J gene: TRBJ1-2; D gene: NA; CDR3 DNA: TGTGCCAGCAGCTCCCTGAGTGACGGGGGCAGAGGCTACACCTTC; CDR3 protein: CASSSLSDGGRGYTF
V gene: TRBV7-2; clone size: NA; J gene: TRBJ1-1; D gene: NA; CDR3 DNA: TGTGCCAGCAGCTTTTACACCTTGAACACTGAAGCTTTCTTT; CDR3 protein: CASSFYTLNTEAFF
V gene: TRBV6-2/TRBV6-3; clone size: NA; J gene: TRBJ2-3; D gene: TRBD1; CDR3 DNA: TGTGCCAGCAGGAAACCGGGACAGGGCACAGATACGCAGTATTTT; CDR3 protein: CASRKPGQGTDTQYF
V gene: TRBV30; clone size: NA; J gene: TRBJ2-7; D gene: NA; CDR3 DNA: TGTGCCTGGGGTCCGGAAGAGCAGTACTTC; CDR3 protein: CAWGPEEQYF
V gene: TRBV29-1; clone size: NA; J gene: TRBJ1-1; D gene: NA; CDR3 DNA: TGCAGCGTTGAATTCGGTGGGTTTGAAGCTTTCTTT; CDR3 protein: CSVEFGGFEAFF
V gene: TRBV12-3/TRBV12-4; clone size: few; J gene: TRBJ2-3; D gene: TRBD2; CDR3 DNA: TGTGCCAGCACTACTCGGTGGGTCGAGCGGGGGGTCACAGATACGCAGTATTTT; CDR3 protein: CASTTRWVERGVTDTQYF
V gene: TRBV4-3; clone size: few; J gene: TRBJ1-1; D gene: NA; CDR3 DNA: TGCGCCAGCAGCCAAGATCCCTTGGACCGGGAGGCTTTCTTT; CDR3 protein: CASSQDPLDREAFF
V gene: TRBV7-2; clone size: few; J gene: TRBJ1-1; D gene: NA; CDR3 DNA: TGTGCCAGCAGCTTAGACAGTCGGGGGGCTGAAGCTTTCTTT; CDR3 protein: CASSLDSRGAEAFF
V gene: TRBV6-2/TRBV6-3; clone size: NA; J gene: TRBJ2-7; D gene: TRBD1; CDR3 DNA: TGTGCCAGCAGTCCGGACAGGCTTTCGCGGTACTTC; CDR3 protein: CASSPDRLSRYF
V gene: TRBV29-1; clone size: few; J gene: TRBJ1-1; D gene: NA; CDR3 DNA: TGCAGCGTTGAAAATGGGGGGCCGATGAACACTGAAGCTTTCTTT; CDR3 protein: CSVENGGPMNTEAFF
V gene: TRBV12-3/TRBV12-4; clone size: few; J gene: TRBJ2-2; D gene: NA; CDR3 DNA: TGTGCCAGCAGTTTATGGGGGGCTAACGGGGAGCTGTTTTTT; CDR3 protein: CASSLWGANGELFF
V gene: TRBV7-9; clone size: few; J gene: TRBJ1-1; D gene: NA; CDR3 DNA: TGTGCCAGCAGCTTAGCGGAGGGCAAAACTGAAGCTTTCTTT; CDR3 protein: CASSLAEGKTEAFF
V gene: TRBV6-2/TRBV6-3; clone size: NA; J gene: TRBJ2-2; D gene: NA; CDR3 DNA: TGTGCCAGCAAGCCCGGGGGAACCGGGGAGCTGTTTTTT; CDR3 protein: CASKPGGTGELFF
V gene: TRBV4-2; clone size: few; J gene: TRBJ2-2; D gene: NA; CDR3 DNA: TGTGCCAGCAGCCCGCTGGGGGCCCGGGGTATGAACACCGGGGAGCTGTTTTTT; CDR3 protein: CASSPLGARGMNTGELFF
V gene: TRBV4-3; clone size: NA; J gene: TRBJ2-4; D gene: NA; CDR3 DNA: TGCGCCAGCAGCCACGAACAGGGAGCCAAAAACATTCAGTACTTC; CDR3 protein: CASSHEQGAKNIQYF
V gene: TRBV6-6; clone size: NA; J gene: TRBJ1-2; D gene: NA; CDR3 DNA: TGTGCCAGCAGACCCGACAGGCGGGCTGGCTACACCTTC; CDR3 protein: CASRPDRRAGYTF
V gene: TRBV4-2; clone size: NA; J gene: TRBJ1-3; D gene: NA; CDR3 DNA: TGTGCCAGCAGCCAAGCATCGGCCGCATCTGGAAACACCATATATTTT; CDR3 protein: CASSQASAASGNTIYF
V gene: TRBV6-5; clone size: many; J gene: TRBJ2-3; D gene: TRBD1; CDR3 DNA: TGTGCCAGCAGTTACTCAGGGGGCGAAGATACGCAGTATTTT; CDR3 protein: CASSYSGGEDTQYF
V gene: TRBV12-5; clone size: few; J gene: TRBJ2-5; D gene: TRBD1; CDR3 DNA: TGTGCTAGTGCTCTCCCGGACAGGGGGCGGGAGACCCAGTACTTC; CDR3 protein: CASALPDRGRETQYF
V gene: TRBV6-5; clone size: few; J gene: TRBJ2-6; D gene: NA; CDR3 DNA: TGTGCCACTACATTAGGGCGTTCTGGGGCCAACGTCCTGACTTTC; CDR3 protein: CATTLGRSGANVLTF
V gene: TRBV7-2; clone size: few; J gene: TRBJ2-4; D gene: NA; CDR3 DNA: TGTGCCAGCAGCTTGGGGGCGCAAGCCAAAAACATTCAGTACTTC; CDR3 protein: CASSLGAQAKNIQYF
V gene: TRBV20-1; clone size: few; J gene: TRBJ2-5; D gene: TRBD2; CDR3 DNA: TGCAGTGCGCCAGCGGGGGGCTCCTGGAACCAAGAGACCCAGTACTTC; CDR3 protein: CSAPAGGSWNQETQYF
V gene: TRBV11-2; clone size: many; J gene: TRBJ2-1; D gene: TRBD2; CDR3 DNA: TGTGCCAGCAGCCCCTCACTAGCGGGGGGTCTGAATGAGCAGTTCTTC; CDR3 protein: CASSPSLAGGLNEQFF
V gene: TRBV6-6; clone size: NA; J gene: TRBJ2-1; D gene: NA; CDR3 DNA: TGTGCCAGCAGTTACCTAAGGGGCCTCAATGAGCAGTTCTTC; CDR3 protein: CASSYLRGLNEQFF
V gene: TRBV27; clone size: NA; J gene: TRBJ1-6; D gene: NA; CDR3 DNA: TGTGCCAGCAGTTTAGGGGGGTCCCATTCACACCTCCACTTT; CDR3 protein: CASSLGGSHSHLHF
V gene: TRBV6-6; clone size: NA; J gene: TRBJ2-7; D gene: NA; CDR3 DNA: TGTGCCAGCACTTTAACAGGGTTCCACGAGCAGTACTTC; CDR3 protein: CASTLTGFHEQYF
V gene: TRBV20-1; clone size: few; J gene: TRBJ1-2; D gene: NA; CDR3 DNA: TGCAGTGCTAGCCCCCAACCGTCGAGCTACACCTTC; CDR3 protein: CSASPQPSSYTF
V gene: TRBV11-2; clone size: few; J gene: TRBJ2-5; D gene: TRBD2; CDR3 DNA: TGTGCCAGCAGCTTAGGACTAGCGGGGGGCCACCTGGCGGAGACCCAGTACTTC; CDR3 protein: CASSLGLAGGHLAETQYF
V gene: TRBV6-6; clone size: NA; J gene: TRBJ2-7; D gene: NA; CDR3 DNA: TGTGCCAGCAGTTACCCCACTGGGGGGGAGCAGTACTTC; CDR3 protein: CASSYPTGGEQYF
V gene: TRBV6-5; clone size: NA; J gene: TRBJ2-5; D gene: TRBD2; CDR3 DNA: TGTGCCAGCAGTTACTCCGGCGGGGGGGCAGTCGCACAGACCCAGTACTTC; CDR3 protein: CASSYSGGGAVAQTQYF
V gene: TRBV18; clone size: NA; J gene: TRBJ2-5; D gene: NA; CDR3 DNA: TGTGCCAGCTCACCGGGGTGGGTCGGACAAGAGACCCAGTACTTC; CDR3 protein: CASSPGWVGQETQYF
V gene: TRBV5-1; clone size: NA; J gene: TRBJ2-1; D gene: NA; CDR3 DNA: TGCGCCAGCAGCAAGGACAGCCCCCGGAATGAGCAGTTCTTC; CDR3 protein: CASSKDSPRNEQFF
V gene: TRBV11-2; clone size: NA; J gene: TRBJ1-1; D gene: NA; CDR3 DNA: TGTGCCAGCAGCTTAGTGTCCGTTGCTGAAGCTTTCTTT; CDR3 protein: CASSLVSVAEAFF
V gene: TRBV19; clone size: NA; J gene: TRBJ2-1; D gene: TRBD2; CDR3 DNA: TGTGCCAGTAGTATGGCGAGCGGGGGGTACAATGAGCAGTTCTTC; CDR3 protein: CASSMASGGYNEQFF
V gene: TRBV5-6; clone size: NA; J gene: TRBJ2-3; D gene: NA; CDR3 DNA: TGTGCCAGCAGCTTATCAGGGTGGCGCACAGATACGCAGTATTTT; CDR3 protein: CASSLSGWRTDTQYF
V gene: TRBV6-2/TRBV6-3; clone size: few; J gene: TRBJ1-1; D gene: NA; CDR3 DNA: TGTGCCAGCAGTTACAAAAATGAAGCTTTCTTT; CDR3 protein: CASSYKNEAFF
V gene: TRBV12-3/TRBV12-4; clone size: NA; J gene: TRBJ1-2; D gene: NA; CDR3 DNA: TGTGCCAGCAGCCGGCAGAACACAGGGTCGGATGGCTACACCTTC; CDR3 protein: CASSRQNTGSDGYTF